The clone carrying this T cell receptor beta chain is labeled as medium-sized. Its antigen is unidentified. As part of library construction, unique molecular identifiers were attached to individual cDNA molecules. A single record per CDR3 protein comes from TCRdb applying MiXCR to the 5' RACE reads. This sample has under 30,000 distinct CDR3 sequences, with approximately 4.7% found just once. These data belong to a study of early T cells in non-severe SARS-CoV-2 infection. Looking at the study overall: Unsorted whole blood bulk RNA was sequenced, with unpaired chains. Study conclusions and caveats: VDJdb-based annotation leaned toward anti-spike CD8 responses and missed private and CD4 specificities.

Germline V gives CDR1 MNHEY, CDR2 SVGAGI. CDR3 length: 19 residues. The ends were cut back, 2 bases at V and 2 bases at J, with 22 bases in the middle. Sequenced input: whole blood. This chain links TRBV6-5 with TRBJ2-1; D could derive from TRBD1 or TRBD2 (5 bases each). This receptor was taken from an adult who was a healthcare worker with PCR-confirmed SARS-CoV-2 infection or an uninfected control (not recorded which). As DNA, the CDR3 is TGTGCCAGCAGTTACATCGATGGGGACCTCAGGGTACCCTACAATGAGCAGTTCTTC. Translation: CASSYIDGDLRVPYNEQFF.